One sample yielded the 8 T cell receptor beta chains listed below, sequenced in a study of control samples from healthy donors and cancer patients. Method: immunoSEQ multiplex PCR; TCRdb's copy keeps in-frame clones and lacks some. The sample lists about 69,000 clones; roughly 91% were seen once. Sequenced input: PBMCs. The receptors stem from a man aged 60 to 75 with lung cancer.

This chain links TRBV5-1 with TRBJ1-2; TRBD1 matches 7 bases. CDR1 SGHRS and CDR2 YFSETQ come from the germline V gene. V gave up 0 bases and J gave up 4 bases; unmatched junction bases: 6. The CDR3 spans 15 residues. CDR3 sequence reads: CASSLAQGGVYGYTF. In DNA, the CDR3 is TGCGCCAGCAGCTTGGCCCAGGGGGGTGTCTATGGCTACACCTTC.

The chain is built from TRBV6-6 and TRBJ1-1; D gene ambiguous. V lost 7 bases to trimming and J lost 4 bases, with 13 bases between them. There are 13 residues in the CDR3. The V gene's germline CDR1 is MNHNY and CDR2 SVGAGI (reference sequence). The CDR3 sequence is CASTFGDPTEAFF. CDR3 DNA sequence: TGTGCCAGCACCTTTGGGGATCCCACTGAAGCTTTCTTT.

The V and J genes are TRBV30 and TRBJ1-2; 7 bases are a match to TRBD1. The CDR3 has 13 amino acids. Germline CDR1 GTSNPN, CDR2 SVGIG (reference sequence). The trim removed 3 bases at V and 3 bases at J, leaving 4 bases unmatched. The CDR3 here is CAWSTGDYYGYTF. Here the CDR3 DNA reads TGTGCCTGGAGCACAGGGGACTACTATGGCTACACCTTC.

The chain has TRBV14 and TRBJ2-5; the match to TRBD1 covers 7 bases. With V trimmed by 4 bases and J by 7 bases, 12 bases remained unmatched. Germline-derived CDR1 and CDR2 are SGHDN and FVKESK. The CDR3 length is 15 residues. The CDR3 loop is CASSRDRDLRSTQYF. CDR3 in DNA: TGTGCCAGCAGCCGAGACAGGGACCTTAGGTCGACCCAGTACTTC.

The J gene is TRBJ2-5, the V gene TRBV5-1, with TRBD1 identical over 7 bases. This CDR3 is built from 13 residues. V lost 5 bases, J lost 11 bases, and 12 bases stayed unmatched. CDR1 and CDR2 from the germline V gene are SGHRS and YFSETQ. CDR3 region: CASSLGGGDPQYF. In nucleotides, the CDR3 is TGCGCCAGCAGTTTAGGGGGCGGAGACCCGCAGTACTTC.

Only a few counts were recorded for this clone. This chain connects TRBV6-5 to TRBJ2-1; either TRBD1 or TRBD2 may supply D (5 bases each). Germline V gives CDR1 MNHEY, CDR2 SVGAGI. The CDR3 totals 15 residues. With 5 bases removed from V and 8 bases from J, the gap between germline ends came to 19 bases. Here the CDR3 reads CASSPGASQVDEQFF. CDR3 in DNA: TGTGCCAGCAGTCCCGGGGCTAGTCAGGTCGATGAGCAGTTCTTC.

This clone showed up just once. This sequence joins TRBV5-4 and TRBJ2-4; 11 bases match TRBD1. The CDR3 contains 15 residues. J was trimmed by 5 bases and V by 5 bases; bases with no gene match: 6. Per germline, CDR1 SGHNT and CDR2 YYREEE (reference sequence). The DNA of the CDR3 is TGTGCCAGCAGGGCAGGACAGGGGGCCGAAAACATTCAGTACTTC. It yields the protein CASRAGQGAENIQYF. The whole variable domain, filled in from reference TRBV5-4 and TRBJ2-4, reads ETGVTQSPTHLIKTRGQQVTLRCSSQSGHNTVSWYQQALGQGPQFIFQYYREEENGRGNFPPRFSGLQFPNYSSELNVNALELDDSALYLCASRAGQGAENIQYFGAGTRLSVL.

The genes are TRBV12-5 and TRBJ1-3, with D unresolved. Trimming left V 0 bases short and J 8 bases short, with 14 bases between. CDR3 length: 15 amino acids. The germline CDR1 and CDR2 sequences are LGHNT and FRNRAP. CDR3: CASGLVGSGIDTIYF. For the CDR3, the DNA is TGTGCTAGTGGTTTGGTGGGGAGCGGAATCGACACCATATATTTT.